These 11 T cell receptor beta chains originate from one sample sequenced in a study of cytomegalovirus exposure and HLA in healthy donors. PCR used 60 Vbeta primers and 13 Jbeta primers. Measured with immunoSEQ multiplex PCR; TCRdb has only the in-frame clones, and not every one. Here the sample spans 100,000 to 150,000 clones, less than 80% being singletons. Sequenced sample: PBMCs. The receptors come from a middle-aged man in good health and CMV-seropositive.

This chain links TRBV7-2 with TRBJ1-5; possible D gene TRBD1, 5 bases. The CDR3 is made up of 15 amino acids. Germline-derived CDR1 and CDR2 are SGHTA and FQGNSA. Deletions cut 5 bases from V and 1 base from J, with 12 bases between. The CDR3 DNA reads TGTGCCAGCAGCCGTATGGGGGGAAGCAATCAGCCCCAGCATTTT. Its protein is CASSRMGGSNQPQHF.

The rearrangement uses TRBV5-4 and TRBJ2-2; TRBD1 aligns across 8 bases. The V segment lost 1 base and the J segment 7 bases; nucleotides outside the gene matches: 9. Germline V CDR1 and CDR2: SGHNT, YYREEE (reference sequence). This CDR3 has 16 residues. The CDR3 nucleotides are TGTGCCAGCAGCTTGAGGGACAGGTGGTCACTCGGGGAGCTGTTTTTT. Translating gives CASSLRDRWSLGELFF.

This chain connects TRBV6-6 to TRBJ2-1; 12 nucleotides match TRBD2. Germline V gene data show CDR1 as MNHNY and CDR2 as SVGAGI (reference sequence). The length of the CDR3 is 16 residues. V shed 0 bases and J 5 bases; nucleotides not matched to a gene: 2. DNA for the CDR3: TGTGCCAGCAGTTACTCCCTAGCGGGAGGGGACAATGAGCAGTTCTTC. Its protein is CASSYSLAGGDNEQFF.

V usage is TRBV30 and J usage is TRBJ1-2; TRBD1 matches at 9 bases. CDR1 GTSNPN and CDR2 SVGIG come from the germline V gene (reference sequence). V dropped 2 bases and J dropped 2; count of bases not matched to a gene: 3. The CDR3 is 14 residues long. The CDR3 DNA sequence: TGTGCCTGGAGTCCCGGACAGGGGAACTATGGCTACACCTTC. Protein sequence: CAWSPGQGNYGYTF. Variable domain in full (rest from reference TRBV30 and TRBJ1-2): SQTIHQWPATLVQPVGSPLSLECTVEGTSNPNLYWYRQAAGRGLQLLFYSVGIGQISSEVPQNLSASRPQDRQFILSSKKLLLSDSGFYLCAWSPGQGNYGYTFGSGTRLTVV.

This chain uses TRBV10-3 with TRBJ1-2; possibly TRBD1 for D (5 bases). V was trimmed by 4 bases and J by 5 bases, leaving 17 bases between them. Germline-derived CDR1 and CDR2 are ENHRY and SYGVKD. This CDR3 region has 15 residues. The CDR3 DNA follows: TGTGCCATCAGTGGATCACCGACAGTCTCGTATGGCTACACCTTC. It yields the protein CAISGSPTVSYGYTF.

The chain combines TRBV10-3 with TRBJ1-5; possibly TRBD1 for D (5 bases). This CDR3 region has 12 residues. CDR1 ENHRY and CDR2 SYGVKD come from the germline V gene. Trimming removed 8 bases at V and 5 bases at J, with 10 bases between. The CDR3, as DNA: TGTGCCATCGGGGCACCTGATCAGCCCCAGCATTTT. Protein product: CAIGAPDQPQHF.

This chain links TRBV7-9 with TRBJ2-1, with D possibly matching TRBD2 (6 bases). Trimming left V 3 bases short and J 0 bases short, with 15 bases between. CDR1 and CDR2 (germline): SEHNR, FQNEAQ (reference sequence). This CDR3 contains 17 residues. The CDR3 nucleotides read TGTGCCAGCAGCTTGGGCGGTCAAGCGGGCTCCTACAATGAGCAGTTCTTC. Residues: CASSLGGQAGSYNEQFF.

The gene calls are TRBV29-1 and TRBJ2-3; D might be TRBD2 (6 bases). The V gene lost 7 bases and the J gene lost 3 bases, with 14 bases spanning the gap. Germline assignment: CDR1 SQVTM and CDR2 ANQGSEA. The CDR3 is made up of 13 amino acids. The CDR3 DNA sequence: TGCAGCGGCCGACTAGGTATGACAGATACGCAGTATTTT. It codes for CSGRLGMTDTQYF.

CDR3 bases: TGTGCCAGCTCACCACCTAGCGGTGCCAAAAACATTCAGTACTTC. It encodes CASSPPSGAKNIQYF. The chain uses TRBV18 and TRBJ2-4, with D perhaps matching TRBD2 (6 bases). The CDR3 sequence is 15 residues long. Germline-derived CDR1 and CDR2 are KGHSH and LQKENI. V lost 0 bases and J 1 base, leaving 7 bases between the germline ends.

The chain employs TRBV6-5 and TRBJ1-2, with 7 bases matching TRBD1. CDR3 length equals 14 residues. The V segment lost 5 bases and the J segment 5 bases; nucleotides outside the gene matches: 8. Germline CDR1 MNHEY, CDR2 SVGAGI. The CDR3 sequence is CASSKDRNRYGYTF. The CDR3 bases are TGTGCCAGCAGTAAGGACAGGAACCGGTATGGCTACACCTTC.

The chain couples TRBV29-1 to TRBJ2-1, with 7 bases matching TRBD2. V gave up 7 bases and J gave up 4 bases; unmatched junction bases: 10. This CDR3 contains 14 residues. The V gene's germline CDR1 is SQVTM and CDR2 ANQGSEA. The CDR3 DNA reads TGCAGCGCCAGGGCTGCCGGGGGGTACAATGAGCAGTTCTTC. This sequence encodes CSARAAGGYNEQFF.